The next 15 T cell receptor beta chains were all read from a single sample in a study of T cells in Graves' hyperthyroidism and ophthalmopathy. RNA transcripts served as the template for amplifying TCR beta CDR3 regions. HTBI primers were employed in a first-round RT-PCR of the TCR CDR3. TCRdb independently ran MiXCR on the multiplex PCR reads; one entry per CDR3 protein. Found here are nearly 750,000 distinct CDR3 sequences, 30% to 40% of them singletons; the top ten hold roughly 30%. The specimen was blood. Every receptor here comes from a woman between 35 and 50 years old with Graves' hyperthyroidism.

This clonotype was counted ten times or more. The chain has TRBV7-9 and TRBJ1-1, with 11 nucleotides matching TRBD1. Germline CDR1 and CDR2: SEHNR and FQNEAQ (reference sequence). Trimming at V came to 11 bases and at J to 3 bases, leaving 8 bases not matched to a gene. The CDR3 runs 14 residues. CDR3 in amino acids: CAGGTGGRYTEAFF. Written as DNA, the CDR3 is TGTGCCGGAGGGACAGGGGGTCGTTACACTGAAGCTTTCTTT.

For this clonotype: Just one base apart from a much larger clone, this may be a read error. The chain recombines TRBV7-9 with TRBJ1-1; D is uncertain. This CDR3 contains 13 residues. CDR1 and CDR2 from the germline V gene are SEHNR and FQNEAQ (reference sequence). Trimming took 5 bases from V and 11 from J, leaving 18 bases between them. The CDR3 DNA follows: TGTGCCAGCAGCGCCTTGGTGCCGCGCGGGGCTTTCTTT. Translated: CASSALVPRGAFF.

This clonotype was counted between two and nine times. The V and J genes are TRBV5-1 and TRBJ1-1; D unresolved. Germline-derived CDR1 and CDR2 are SGHRS and YFSETQ. Deletions cut 0 bases from V and 5 bases from J, with 11 bases between. CDR3 length: 14 amino acids. The CDR3 DNA reads TGCGCCAGCAGCTTGGATACGGAAGGGACTGAAGCTTTCTTT. It is translated as CASSLDTEGTEAFF.

The chain is built from TRBV20-1 and TRBJ2-3, with D possibly being TRBD2 (6 bases). The V end lost 0 bases, the J end lost 2 bases, and 21 bases lay between the germline ends. The CDR3 totals 18 residues. Germline loops: CDR1 DFQATT, CDR2 SNEGSKA (reference sequence). The CDR3 reads CSARDHRSGPRTTDTQYF. DNA of the CDR3: TGCAGTGCTAGAGATCATCGAAGCGGGCCTCGCACCACAGATACGCAGTATTTT.

The chain has TRBV7-9 and TRBJ2-3; TRBD2 aligns across 11 bases. The CDR3 is made up of 19 amino acids. V shed 0 bases and J 0 bases; nucleotides not matched to a gene: 8. Germline CDR1 and CDR2: SEHNR and FQNEAQ (reference sequence). The CDR3 DNA is TGTGCCAGCAGCTTAGCCCCGGCTAGCGGGGGGTCGAGCACAGATACGCAGTATTTT. This codes for CASSLAPASGGSSTDTQYF.

This clonotype was counted many times. The rearrangement links TRBV5-1 to TRBJ1-1; D ambiguous. With 0 bases removed from V and 6 bases from J, the gap between germline ends came to 9 bases. Germline V CDR1 and CDR2: SGHRS, YFSETQ. CDR3 length: 13 residues. The CDR3: CASSLEGRPEAFF. For the CDR3, the DNA is TGCGCCAGCAGCTTGGAAGGACGCCCTGAAGCTTTCTTT.

This clonotype turned up a few times. The chain uses TRBV7-2 and TRBJ2-6, with a tentative D call TRBD1 (5 bases). Germline assignment: CDR1 SGHTA and CDR2 FQGNSA. The V end lost 5 bases, the J end lost 0 bases, and 26 bases lay between the germline ends. The CDR3 runs to 21 residues. CDR3 loop: CASSAPRSGQGQYSGANVLTF. The CDR3 region has the DNA TGTGCCAGCAGCGCGCCCCGAAGTGGGCAGGGCCAGTACTCTGGGGCCAACGTCCTGACTTTC.

This clonotype appeared many times. The chain carries TRBV2 and TRBJ2-2; D is unresolved. Germline V gene sequence: CDR1 SNHLY, CDR2 FYNNEI. V lost 1 base and J 2 bases, leaving 8 bases between the germline ends. CDR3 length equals 15 residues. As DNA, the CDR3 is TGTGCCAGCAGTGAAGGAGACTTAAACACCGGGGAGCTGTTTTTT. This gives the protein CASSEGDLNTGELFF.

This clonotype was seen just once. The chain is built from TRBV10-3 and TRBJ1-1; the D gene is possibly TRBD1 (6 bases). Germline-derived CDR1 and CDR2 are ENHRY and SYGVKD. The germline V and J ends were trimmed by 4 bases and 0 bases, with 9 bases remaining between them. This CDR3 contains 14 residues. Written as DNA, the CDR3 is TGTGCCATCAGTGGGGGGGCTGTGAACACTGAAGCTTTCTTT. Its translation: CAISGGAVNTEAFF.

This clonotype occurred a few times. The J gene is TRBJ2-7, the V gene TRBV5-1; no reliable D call. Germline V gene sequence: CDR1 SGHRS, CDR2 YFSETQ. The CDR3 covers 13 residues. Trimming removed 1 base from V and 4 bases from J, with 9 bases in between. CDR3 residues: CASSLRDPYEQYF. The CDR3 DNA reads as TGCGCCAGCAGCTTGAGGGATCCTTACGAGCAGTACTTC.

The chain carries TRBV7-9 and TRBJ2-2; 9 bases fit TRBD1. V lost 5 bases, J lost 1 base, and 8 bases stayed unmatched. The germline gives CDR1 SEHNR, CDR2 FQNEAQ (reference sequence). This CDR3 contains 17 residues. Here the CDR3 DNA reads TGTGCCAGCAGCCCAACCCCGGGACAGGGGAACACCGGGGAGCTGTTTTTT. Its translation is CASSPTPGQGNTGELFF.

This clonotype was detected ten times or more. The J gene is TRBJ1-5, the V gene TRBV19, with D unresolved. Trimming stripped 7 bases from V and 2 bases from J, with 12 bases between. The length of the CDR3 is 14 residues. From germline, CDR1 is LNHDA and CDR2 SQIVND (reference sequence). Here the CDR3 reads CASIKGGGNQPQHF. The DNA for the CDR3 is TGTGCCAGTATAAAGGGCGGGGGCAATCAGCCCCAGCATTTT.

Ten or more counts support this clonotype. The genes are TRBV19 and TRBJ1-5; no clear D. CDR3 length equals 12 residues. Per germline, CDR1 LNHDA and CDR2 SQIVND (reference sequence). Trimming shortened V by 10 bases and J by 2 bases, and 9 bases separated the two germline ends. The CDR3 DNA reads TGTGCCACCAGACGGGGCAATCAGCCCCAGCATTTT. Its translation is CATRRGNQPQHF. The full variable domain, completed using reference TRBV19 and TRBJ1-5, is DGGITQSPKYLFRKEGQNVTLSCEQNLNHDAMYWYRQDPGQGLRLIYYSQIVNDFQKGDIAEGYSVSREKKESFPLTVTSAQKNPTAFYLCATRRGNQPQHFGDGTRLSIL.

This clonotype has ten or more counts. V usage is TRBV6-5 and J usage is TRBJ1-3; weak D call: TRBD1 (6 bases). CDR1 MNHEY and CDR2 SVGAGI come from the germline V gene. The CDR3 has 16 residues. Trimming removed 5 bases from V and 0 bases from J, with 14 bases in between. The CDR3 nucleotides are TGTGCCAGCAGTGATCCCGGACAGAGCTCTGGAAACACCATATATTTT. This encodes CASSDPGQSSGNTIYF.

This CDR3 reads CAISARESGANVLTF. Written as DNA, the CDR3 is TGTGCCATCAGTGCTAGGGAATCTGGGGCCAACGTCCTGACTTTC. This chain connects TRBV10-3 to TRBJ2-6, with D unresolved. Germline assignment: CDR1 ENHRY and CDR2 SYGVKD. The CDR3 has 15 residues. The V end was cut by 4 bases, the J end by 1 base, with 8 bases between.